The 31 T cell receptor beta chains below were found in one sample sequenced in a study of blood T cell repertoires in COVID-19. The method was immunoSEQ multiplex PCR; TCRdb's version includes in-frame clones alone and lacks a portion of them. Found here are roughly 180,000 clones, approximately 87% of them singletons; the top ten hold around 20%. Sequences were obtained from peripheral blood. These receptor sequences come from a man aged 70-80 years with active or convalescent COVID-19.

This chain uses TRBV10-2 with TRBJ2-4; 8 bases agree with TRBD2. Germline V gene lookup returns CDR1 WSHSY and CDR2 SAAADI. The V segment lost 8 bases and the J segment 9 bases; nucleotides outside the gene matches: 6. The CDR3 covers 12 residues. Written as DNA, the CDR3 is TGCGCCAGCGGCGGGAGGCCCTCCATTCAGTACTTC. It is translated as CASGGRPSIQYF.

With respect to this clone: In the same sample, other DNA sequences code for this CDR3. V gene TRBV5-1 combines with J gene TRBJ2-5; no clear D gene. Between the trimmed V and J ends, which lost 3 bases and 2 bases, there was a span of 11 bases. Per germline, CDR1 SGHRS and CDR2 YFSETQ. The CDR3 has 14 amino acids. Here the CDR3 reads CASSSGQAQETQYF. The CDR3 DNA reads TGCGCCAGCAGCTCCGGCCAGGCGCAAGAGACCCAGTACTTC.

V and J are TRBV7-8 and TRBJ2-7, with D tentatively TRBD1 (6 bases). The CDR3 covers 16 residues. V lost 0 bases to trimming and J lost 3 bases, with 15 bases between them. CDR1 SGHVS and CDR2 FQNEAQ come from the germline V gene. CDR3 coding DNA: TGTGCCAGCAGCTTAGCGGAGACAGGAGACCTCTACGAGCAGTACTTC. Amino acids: CASSLAETGDLYEQYF.

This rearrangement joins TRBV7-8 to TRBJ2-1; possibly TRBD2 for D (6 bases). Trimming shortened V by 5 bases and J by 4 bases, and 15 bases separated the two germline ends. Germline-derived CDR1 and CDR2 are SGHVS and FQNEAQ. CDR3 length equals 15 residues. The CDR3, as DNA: TGTGCCAGCAGCCTCCGGGACTGGGATTACAATGAGCAGTTCTTC. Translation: CASSLRDWDYNEQFF.

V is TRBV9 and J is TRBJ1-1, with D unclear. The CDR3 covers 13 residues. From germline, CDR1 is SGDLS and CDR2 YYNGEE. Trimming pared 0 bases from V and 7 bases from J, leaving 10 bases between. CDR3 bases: TGTGCCAGCAGCGTAGGGGTACAGAATGAAGCTTTCTTT. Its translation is CASSVGVQNEAFF.

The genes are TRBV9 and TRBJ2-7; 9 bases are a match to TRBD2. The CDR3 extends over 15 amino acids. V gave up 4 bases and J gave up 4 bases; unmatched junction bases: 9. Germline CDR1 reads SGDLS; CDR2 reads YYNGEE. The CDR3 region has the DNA TGTGCCAGCAGCCCAGGCGGGGGGGGTGGTTACGAGCAGTACTTC. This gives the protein CASSPGGGGGYEQYF.

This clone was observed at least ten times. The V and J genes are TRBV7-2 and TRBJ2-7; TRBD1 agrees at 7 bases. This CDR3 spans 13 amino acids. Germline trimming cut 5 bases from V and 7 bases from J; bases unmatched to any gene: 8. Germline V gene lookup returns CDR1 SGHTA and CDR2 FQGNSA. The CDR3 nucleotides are TGTGCCAGCAGCCCGACAGGGCAGAGAGAGCAGTACTTC. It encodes CASSPTGQREQYF.

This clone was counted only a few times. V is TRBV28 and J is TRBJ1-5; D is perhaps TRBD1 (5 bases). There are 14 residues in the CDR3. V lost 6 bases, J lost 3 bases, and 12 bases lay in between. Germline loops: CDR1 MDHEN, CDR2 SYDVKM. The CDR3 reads CASSITGNNQPQHF. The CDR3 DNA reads TGTGCCAGCAGCATCACAGGTAACAATCAGCCCCAGCATTTT.

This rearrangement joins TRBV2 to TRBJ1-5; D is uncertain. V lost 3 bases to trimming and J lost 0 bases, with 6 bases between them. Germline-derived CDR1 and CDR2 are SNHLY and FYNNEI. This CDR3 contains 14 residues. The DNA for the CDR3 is TGTGCCAGCAGTGACCAGTATAGCAATCAGCCCCAGCATTTT. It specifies CASSDQYSNQPQHF. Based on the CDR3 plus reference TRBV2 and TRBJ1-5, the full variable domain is EPEVTQTPSHQVTQMGQEVILRCVPISNHLYFYWYRQILGQKVEFLVSFYNNEISEKSEIFDDQFSVERPDGSNFTLKIRSTKLEDSAMYFCASSDQYSNQPQHFGDGTRLSIL.

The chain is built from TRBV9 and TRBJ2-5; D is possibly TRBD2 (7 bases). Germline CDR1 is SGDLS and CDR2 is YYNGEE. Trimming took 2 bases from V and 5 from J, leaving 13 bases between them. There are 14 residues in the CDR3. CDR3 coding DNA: TGTGCCAGCAGCGTTAGGGGGAGGGATGAGACCCAGTACTTC. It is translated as CASSVRGRDETQYF.

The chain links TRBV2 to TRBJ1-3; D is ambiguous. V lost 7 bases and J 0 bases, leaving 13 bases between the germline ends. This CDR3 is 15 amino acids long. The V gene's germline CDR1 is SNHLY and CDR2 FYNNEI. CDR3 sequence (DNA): TGTGCCAGCACCACGGACGGACTCTCTGGAAACACCATATATTTT. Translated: CASTTDGLSGNTIYF.

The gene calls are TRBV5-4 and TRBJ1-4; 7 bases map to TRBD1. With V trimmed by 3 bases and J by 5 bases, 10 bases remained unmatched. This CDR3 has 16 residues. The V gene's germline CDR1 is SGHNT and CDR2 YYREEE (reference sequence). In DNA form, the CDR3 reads TGTGCCAGCAGCTCCCCAGGCAGCAGGGGGAATGAAAAACTGTTTTTT. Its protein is CASSSPGSRGNEKLFF.

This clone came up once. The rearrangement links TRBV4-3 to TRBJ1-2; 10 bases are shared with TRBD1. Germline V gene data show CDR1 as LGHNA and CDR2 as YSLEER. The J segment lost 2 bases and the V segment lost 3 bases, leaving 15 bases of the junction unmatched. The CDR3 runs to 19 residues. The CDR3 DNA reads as TGCGCCAGCAGCCAGTTTCTGGGGGGGGCGGGACAGGGGAACTATGGCTACACCTTC. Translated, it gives CASSQFLGGAGQGNYGYTF.

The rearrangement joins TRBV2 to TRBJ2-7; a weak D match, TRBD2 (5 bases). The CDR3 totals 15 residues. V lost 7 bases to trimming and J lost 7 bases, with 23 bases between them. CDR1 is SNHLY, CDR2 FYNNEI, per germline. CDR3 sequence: CASTRRWASPREQYF. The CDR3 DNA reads TGTGCCAGCACCCGAAGATGGGCTAGCCCTCGAGAGCAGTACTTC.

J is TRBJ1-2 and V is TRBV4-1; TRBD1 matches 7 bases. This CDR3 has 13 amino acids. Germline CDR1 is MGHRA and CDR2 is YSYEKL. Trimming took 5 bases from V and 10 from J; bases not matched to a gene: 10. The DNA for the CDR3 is TGCGCCAGCAGCTTAGACCGGGACAGCTTCTACACCTTC. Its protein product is CASSLDRDSFYTF.

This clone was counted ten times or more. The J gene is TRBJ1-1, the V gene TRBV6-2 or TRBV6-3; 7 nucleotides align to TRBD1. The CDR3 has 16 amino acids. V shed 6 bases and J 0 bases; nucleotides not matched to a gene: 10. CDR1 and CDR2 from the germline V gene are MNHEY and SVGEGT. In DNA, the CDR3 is TGTGCCAGCAGCCCTGGGACAGCCCTCGTGAACACTGAAGCTTTCTTT. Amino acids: CASSPGTALVNTEAFF.

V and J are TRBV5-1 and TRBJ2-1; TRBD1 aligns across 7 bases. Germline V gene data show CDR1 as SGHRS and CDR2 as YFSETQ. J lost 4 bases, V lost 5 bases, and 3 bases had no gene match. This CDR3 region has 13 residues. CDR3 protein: CASSTDRYNEQFF. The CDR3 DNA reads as TGCGCCAGCAGTACGGACAGGTACAATGAGCAGTTCTTC.

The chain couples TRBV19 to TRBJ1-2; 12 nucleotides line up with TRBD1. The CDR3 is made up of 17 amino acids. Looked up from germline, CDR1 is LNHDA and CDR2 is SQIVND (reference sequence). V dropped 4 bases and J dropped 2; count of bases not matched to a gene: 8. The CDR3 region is CASSKKGQGALNYGYTF. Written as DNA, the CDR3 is TGTGCCAGTAGTAAAAAGGGACAGGGGGCGCTGAACTATGGCTACACCTTC.

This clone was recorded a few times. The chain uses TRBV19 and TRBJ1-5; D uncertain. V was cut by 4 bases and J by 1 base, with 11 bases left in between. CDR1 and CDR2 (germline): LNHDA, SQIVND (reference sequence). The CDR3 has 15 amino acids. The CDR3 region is CASSTYIISNQPQHF. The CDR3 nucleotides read TGTGCCAGTAGTACGTACATAATCAGCAATCAGCCCCAGCATTTT.

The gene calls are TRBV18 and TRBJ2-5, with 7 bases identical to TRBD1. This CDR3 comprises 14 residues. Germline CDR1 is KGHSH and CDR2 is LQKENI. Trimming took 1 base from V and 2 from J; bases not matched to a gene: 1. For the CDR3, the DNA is TGTGCCAGCTCACCACTGGGACAGCAAGAGACCCAGTACTTC. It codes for CASSPLGQQETQYF.

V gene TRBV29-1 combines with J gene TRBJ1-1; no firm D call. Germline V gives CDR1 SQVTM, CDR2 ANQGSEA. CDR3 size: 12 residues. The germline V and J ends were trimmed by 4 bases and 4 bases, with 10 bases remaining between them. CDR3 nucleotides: TGCAGCGTTGGACGGCCGGGCACTGAAGCTTTCTTT. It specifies CSVGRPGTEAFF.

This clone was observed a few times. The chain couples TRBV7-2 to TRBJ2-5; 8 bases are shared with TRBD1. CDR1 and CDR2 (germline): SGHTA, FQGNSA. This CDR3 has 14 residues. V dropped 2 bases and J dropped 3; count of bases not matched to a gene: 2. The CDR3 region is CASSLRQGKETQYF. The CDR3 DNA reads TGTGCCAGCAGCTTAAGACAGGGGAAAGAGACCCAGTACTTC.

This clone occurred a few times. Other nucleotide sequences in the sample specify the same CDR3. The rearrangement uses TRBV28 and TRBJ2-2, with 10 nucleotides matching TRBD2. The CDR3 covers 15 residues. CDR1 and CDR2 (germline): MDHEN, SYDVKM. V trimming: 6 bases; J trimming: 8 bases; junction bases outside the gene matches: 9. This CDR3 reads CASRPTSGNTGELFF. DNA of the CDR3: TGTGCCAGCAGACCTACTAGCGGGAATACTGGGGAGCTGTTTTTT.

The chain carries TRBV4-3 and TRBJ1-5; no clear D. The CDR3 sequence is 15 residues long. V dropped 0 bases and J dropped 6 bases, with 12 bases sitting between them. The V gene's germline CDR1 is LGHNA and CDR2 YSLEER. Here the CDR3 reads CASSQDRYRIQPQHF. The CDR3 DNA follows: TGCGCCAGCAGCCAAGATCGTTACAGAATTCAGCCCCAGCATTTT.

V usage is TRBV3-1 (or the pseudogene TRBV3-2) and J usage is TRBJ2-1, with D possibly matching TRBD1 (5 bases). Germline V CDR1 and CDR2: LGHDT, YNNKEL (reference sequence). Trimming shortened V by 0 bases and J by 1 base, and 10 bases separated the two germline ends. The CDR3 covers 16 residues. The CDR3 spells CASSQDEGASYNEQFF. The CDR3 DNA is TGTGCCAGCAGCCAAGATGAAGGGGCTTCCTACAATGAGCAGTTCTTC.

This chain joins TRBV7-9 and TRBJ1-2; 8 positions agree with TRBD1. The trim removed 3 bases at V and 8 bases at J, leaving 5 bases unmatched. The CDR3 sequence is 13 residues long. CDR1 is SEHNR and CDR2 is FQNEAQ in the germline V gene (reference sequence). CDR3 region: CASSFRQGTGYTF. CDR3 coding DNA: TGTGCCAGCAGCTTTCGACAGGGGACCGGCTACACCTTC.

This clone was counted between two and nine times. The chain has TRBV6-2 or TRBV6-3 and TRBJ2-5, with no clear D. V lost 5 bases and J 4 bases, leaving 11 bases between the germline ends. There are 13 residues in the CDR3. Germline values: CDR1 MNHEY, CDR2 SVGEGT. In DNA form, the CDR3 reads TGTGCCAGCAGTCGTGACCGAGGAGAGACCCAGTACTTC. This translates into CASSRDRGETQYF.

The CDR3 region is CATSRRDRGLYGYTF. For the CDR3, the DNA is TGTGCCACCAGCCGCCGGGACAGGGGGTTATATGGCTACACCTTC. The chain couples TRBV15 to TRBJ1-2; 11 bases are a match to TRBD1. The J segment lost 5 bases and the V segment lost 5 bases, leaving 7 bases of the junction unmatched. The CDR3 has 15 residues. In germline, CDR1 is LNHNV, CDR2 YYDKDF (reference sequence).

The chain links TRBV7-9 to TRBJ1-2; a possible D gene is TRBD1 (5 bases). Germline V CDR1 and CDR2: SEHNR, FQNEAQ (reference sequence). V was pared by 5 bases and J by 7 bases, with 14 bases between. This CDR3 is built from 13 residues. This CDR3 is CASSAPGIGGYTF. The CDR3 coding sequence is TGTGCCAGCAGCGCCCCAGGGATAGGTGGCTACACCTTC.

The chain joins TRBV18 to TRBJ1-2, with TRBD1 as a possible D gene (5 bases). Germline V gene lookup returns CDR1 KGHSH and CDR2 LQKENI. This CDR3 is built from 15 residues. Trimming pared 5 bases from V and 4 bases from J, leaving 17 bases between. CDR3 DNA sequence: TGTGCCAGCTCAAAGGCAGGGCTTTCTAGCTATGGCTACACCTTC. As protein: CASSKAGLSSYGYTF.

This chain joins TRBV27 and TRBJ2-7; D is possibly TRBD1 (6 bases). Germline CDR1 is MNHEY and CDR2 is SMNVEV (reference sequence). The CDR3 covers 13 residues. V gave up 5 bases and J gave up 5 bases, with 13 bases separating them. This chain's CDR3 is CASSRYRTDEQYF. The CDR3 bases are TGTGCCAGCAGTCGCTATCGGACAGACGAGCAGTACTTC.